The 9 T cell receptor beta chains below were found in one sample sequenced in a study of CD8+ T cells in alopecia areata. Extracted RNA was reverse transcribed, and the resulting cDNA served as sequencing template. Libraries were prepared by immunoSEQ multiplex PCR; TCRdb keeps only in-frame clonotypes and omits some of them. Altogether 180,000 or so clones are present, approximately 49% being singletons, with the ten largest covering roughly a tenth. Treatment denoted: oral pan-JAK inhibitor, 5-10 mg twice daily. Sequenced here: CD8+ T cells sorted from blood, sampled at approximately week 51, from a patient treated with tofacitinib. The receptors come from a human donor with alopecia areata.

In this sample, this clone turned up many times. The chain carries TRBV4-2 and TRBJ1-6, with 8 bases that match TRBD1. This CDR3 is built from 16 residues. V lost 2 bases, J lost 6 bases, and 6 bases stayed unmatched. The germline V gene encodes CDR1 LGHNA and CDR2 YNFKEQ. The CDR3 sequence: CASSQSQGAGNSPLHF. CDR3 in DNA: TGTGCCAGCAGCCAATCCCAGGGGGCGGGTAATTCACCCCTCCACTTT.

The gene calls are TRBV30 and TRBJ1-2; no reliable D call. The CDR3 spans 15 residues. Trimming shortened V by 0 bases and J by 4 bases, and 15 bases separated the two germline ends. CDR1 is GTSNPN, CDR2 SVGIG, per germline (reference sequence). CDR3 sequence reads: CAWSVERHGGYGYTF. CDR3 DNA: TGTGCCTGGAGTGTGGAACGGCACGGTGGCTATGGCTACACCTTC.

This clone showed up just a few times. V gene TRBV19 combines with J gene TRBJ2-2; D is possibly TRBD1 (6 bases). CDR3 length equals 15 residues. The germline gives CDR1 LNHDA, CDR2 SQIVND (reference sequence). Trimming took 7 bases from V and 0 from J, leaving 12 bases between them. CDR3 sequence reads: CASIQQGSNTGELFF. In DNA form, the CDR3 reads TGTGCCAGTATTCAACAGGGATCGAACACCGGGGAGCTGTTTTTT. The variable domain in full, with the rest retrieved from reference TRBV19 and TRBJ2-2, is DGGITQSPKYLFRKEGQNVTLSCEQNLNHDAMYWYRQDPGQGLRLIYYSQIVNDFQKGDIAEGYSVSREKKESFPLTVTSAQKNPTAFYLCASIQQGSNTGELFFGEGSRLTVL.

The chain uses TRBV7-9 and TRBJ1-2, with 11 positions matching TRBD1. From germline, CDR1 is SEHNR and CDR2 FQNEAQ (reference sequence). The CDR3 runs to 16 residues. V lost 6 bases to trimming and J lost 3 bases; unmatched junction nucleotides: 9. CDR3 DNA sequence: TGTGCCAGCAGAGGGACAGGGGGATTTGAGGACTATGGCTACACCTTC. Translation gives CASRGTGGFEDYGYTF.

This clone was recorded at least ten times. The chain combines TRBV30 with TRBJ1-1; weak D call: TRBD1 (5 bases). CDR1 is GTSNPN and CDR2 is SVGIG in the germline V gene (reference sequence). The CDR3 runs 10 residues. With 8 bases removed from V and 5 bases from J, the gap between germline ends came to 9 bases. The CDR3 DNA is TGTGCCGTCAGGGTAACTGAAGCTTTCTTT. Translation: CAVRVTEAFF.

The CDR3 DNA is TGCGCCAGCAGCGGGCATGAGGTGGGGGAGGAGACCCAGTACTTC. It is translated as CASSGHEVGEETQYF. The rearrangement joins TRBV4-1 to TRBJ2-5; D tentatively reads TRBD1 or TRBD2 (5 bases each). The V end lost 5 bases, the J end lost 5 bases, and 18 bases lay between the germline ends. The CDR3 contains 15 residues. Germline CDR1 is MGHRA and CDR2 is YSYEKL.

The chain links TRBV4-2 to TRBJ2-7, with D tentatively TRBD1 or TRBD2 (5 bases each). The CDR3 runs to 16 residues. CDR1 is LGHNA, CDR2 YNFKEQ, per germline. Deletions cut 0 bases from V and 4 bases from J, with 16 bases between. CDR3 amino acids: CASSQDIGTGNYEQYF. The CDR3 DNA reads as TGTGCCAGCAGCCAAGATATCGGGACGGGAAATTACGAGCAGTACTTC.

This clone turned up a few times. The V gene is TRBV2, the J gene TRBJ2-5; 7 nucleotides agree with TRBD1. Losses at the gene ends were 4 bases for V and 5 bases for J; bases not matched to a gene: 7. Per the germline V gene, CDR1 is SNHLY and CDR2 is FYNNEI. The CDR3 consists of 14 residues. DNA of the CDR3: TGTGCCAGCAGTGGGGTGTGGGGACAGGAGACCCAGTACTTC. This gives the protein CASSGVWGQETQYF.

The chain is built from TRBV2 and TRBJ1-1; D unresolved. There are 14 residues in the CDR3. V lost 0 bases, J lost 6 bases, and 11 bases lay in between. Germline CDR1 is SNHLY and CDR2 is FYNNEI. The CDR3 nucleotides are TGTGCCAGCAGTGAAGCCGGATTACCTCCTGAAGCTTTCTTT. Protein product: CASSEAGLPPEAFF.